Following are 13 T cell receptor beta chains from one sample sequenced in a study of early T cells in non-severe SARS-CoV-2 infection. Each CDR3 protein is one row after TCRdb ran MiXCR on the 5' RACE reads. This sample has 76,000 or so distinct CDR3 sequences, with about 11% found just once. Sequencing used whole blood. The receptors originated from an adult who was a healthcare worker with PCR-confirmed SARS-CoV-2 infection or an uninfected control (not recorded which).

In this sample, this clonotype turned up a few times. J is TRBJ2-5 and V is TRBV12-3 or TRBV12-4; D perhaps matches TRBD2 (6 bases). Trimming took 6 bases from V and 9 from J, leaving 14 bases between them. CDR3 length equals 12 residues. This chain's CDR3 is CASSLTSPPQYF. The CDR3 DNA sequence: TGTGCCAGCAGCCTGACTAGTCCCCCCCAGTACTTC.

This clonotype was detected ten times or more. The V and J genes are TRBV7-2 and TRBJ2-1, with a possible D match to TRBD2 (6 bases). V lost 5 bases and J lost 10, with 15 bases in between. This CDR3 region has 13 residues. Looked up from germline, CDR1 is SGHTA and CDR2 is FQGNSA. DNA for the CDR3: TGTGCCAGCAGCCCCGGGGGTCGGGGGGAGCAGTTCTTC. This gives the protein CASSPGGRGEQFF.

The CDR3 DNA reads TGCGCCAGCAGCTTGCAAGGGCTTCAAGTTGACGAGCAGTACTTC. Translated: CASSLQGLQVDEQYF. The chain is built from TRBV5-1 and TRBJ2-7; no definite D call. V was pared by 1 base and J by 5 bases, with 16 bases between. The CDR3 consists of 15 residues. Germline-derived CDR1 and CDR2 are SGHRS and YFSETQ.

This clonotype was detected ten times or more. This rearrangement joins TRBV12-3 or TRBV12-4 to TRBJ2-7; 8 bases are a match to TRBD2. J gave up 5 bases and V 6 bases, and 9 bases lay outside the gene matches. The CDR3 covers 14 residues. CDR3 DNA: TGTGCCAGCAGCCCTCTTAGCGGGGTTCACGAGCAGTACTTC. Protein: CASSPLSGVHEQYF.

The CDR3 DNA reads as TGTGCCAGCAGGAGCCTTGGACAGATGAACTATGGCTACACCTTC. It yields the protein CASRSLGQMNYGYTF. The chain has TRBV12-3 or TRBV12-4 and TRBJ1-2, with D perhaps matching TRBD1 (6 bases). This CDR3 contains 15 residues. Deletions cut 6 bases from V and 2 bases from J, with 16 bases between.

This clonotype occurred once. The V call is TRBV12-5, the J call TRBJ1-1, with D perhaps TRBD1 (6 bases). The germline CDR1 and CDR2 sequences are LGHNT and FRNRAP. CDR3 size: 16 residues. The germline V and J ends were trimmed by 2 bases and 3 bases, with 16 bases remaining between them. CDR3 bases: TGTGCTAGTGGTTTGCCACGGGGGACAACCGACACTGAAGCTTTCTTT. Protein sequence: CASGLPRGTTDTEAFF.

The sample holds many counts of this clonotype. The chain combines TRBV5-1 with TRBJ1-2, with D tentatively TRBD1 (5 bases). Germline V gene sequence: CDR1 SGHRS, CDR2 YFSETQ. CDR3 length equals 14 residues. V lost 4 bases and J lost 5, with 15 bases in between. Written as DNA, the CDR3 is TGCGCCAGCAGCACGAATACAGGAACTTATGGCTACACCTTC. Translation: CASSTNTGTYGYTF.

This clonotype has only a few counts. The rearrangement links TRBV29-1 to TRBJ2-5; D is ambiguous. Per germline, CDR1 SQVTM and CDR2 ANQGSEA. V was cut by 7 bases and J by 4 bases, with 13 bases left in between. This CDR3 comprises 12 residues. The CDR3, as DNA: TGCAGCGGCCACTTGGGTGGAGAGACCCAGTACTTC. This translates into CSGHLGGETQYF.

This clonotype was seen only a few times. The genes are TRBV29-1 and TRBJ1-2, with unresolved D. The CDR3 is 13 residues long. Trimming took 2 bases from V and 0 from J, leaving 7 bases between them. Germline V gene sequence: CDR1 SQVTM, CDR2 ANQGSEA. The CDR3 coding sequence is TGCAGCGTTGAAAACCCGACTAACTATGGCTACACCTTC. Protein product: CSVENPTNYGYTF.

This clonotype was seen only once. V usage is TRBV29-1 and J usage is TRBJ2-3, with 10 bases matching TRBD2. Germline CDR1 is SQVTM and CDR2 is ANQGSEA. This CDR3 is built from 13 residues. The J segment lost 5 bases and the V segment lost 5 bases, leaving 4 bases of the junction unmatched. The CDR3 loop is CSVQASGGDTQYF. The CDR3 DNA follows: TGCAGCGTTCAGGCTAGCGGGGGAGATACGCAGTATTTT.

The V call is TRBV14, the J call TRBJ1-6; 9 bases line up with TRBD1. V shed 2 bases, J shed 3 bases, and the junction held 8 bases outside the gene matches. Germline V CDR1 and CDR2: SGHDN, FVKESK. The CDR3 runs 18 residues. CDR3 nucleotide sequence: TGTGCCAGCAGCCAATGGACAGGGGATCGGGGCTATAATTCACCCCTCCACTTT. Translated, it gives CASSQWTGDRGYNSPLHF.

In its sample, this clonotype was seen many times. The chain recombines TRBV3-1 with TRBJ1-2, with a possible D match to TRBD1 (5 bases). Trimming removed 5 bases at V and 0 bases at J, with 16 bases between. The length of the CDR3 is 16 residues. Germline lookup yields CDR1 LGHDT and CDR2 YNNKEL (reference sequence). CDR3 sequence: CASSDQGRWSNYGYTF. CDR3 DNA sequence: TGTGCCAGCAGCGATCAGGGCCGATGGTCTAACTATGGCTACACCTTC.

The genes are TRBV24-1 and TRBJ1-2; 7 nucleotides align to TRBD1. V lost 4 bases and J lost 8; bases outside the gene matches: 9. The germline gives CDR1 KGHDR, CDR2 SFDVKD. This CDR3 has 14 amino acids. In nucleotides, the CDR3 is TGTGCCACCAGTGAACTGACAGGGTTTTGGGGCTACACCTTC. Encoded protein: CATSELTGFWGYTF.